This TCR beta chain was captured by sequencing in a study of blood T cells in healthy people across ages. PCR was performed a second time for about 7 to 11 cycles using a sample-barcoded 5' primer and a J-beta primer mix. Each CDR3 protein gets one entry after TCRdb re-called the 5' RACE reads with MiXCR. The profile shows 600,000 to 650,000 distinct CDR3 sequences, roughly 50% of them singletons. Between the trimmed V and J ends, which lost 3 bases and 4 bases, there was a span of 6 bases. This CDR3 has 12 amino acids. Germline CDR1 and CDR2: SEHNR and FQNEAQ (reference sequence). The sequenced sample was blood. The gene calls are TRBV7-9 and TRBJ1-1; D uncertain. The sequence came from a man in his 60s in good health. The CDR3 loop reads CASSFEGTEAFF. The CDR3 bases are TGTGCCAGCAGCTTCGAGGGCACTGAAGCTTTCTTT.